This TCR beta chain was identified during a study of blood T cell repertoires in COVID-19. The overall study: Material from acute and convalescent COVID-19 was sourced from the United States, Italy and Spain.

As processed by the authors: Estimation of nucleated cell counts was performed using reference gene primer amplification. TCRdb's table, derived via immunoSEQ multiplex PCR, lists solely in-frame clones and lacks some. Clone size and the V and J calls come from that table; the DNA yielded D and trimming. In the table there are some 300,000 clones, almost 90% of which are singletons. The CDR3 has 15 residues. Sequencing was done on a sample of peripheral blood. The source is a woman aged 40 to 50 with COVID-19, enrolled during active disease. The rearrangement uses TRBV21-1 and TRBJ2-5; TRBD2 is the table's D call and was not checked against the DNA. TRBV21-1 constitutes a pseudogene. The CDR3 coding sequence is TGTGCCAGCAGCGGACATCTAGCGGGAGCCGTGACCCAGTACTTC. Residues: CASSGHLAGAVTQYF.